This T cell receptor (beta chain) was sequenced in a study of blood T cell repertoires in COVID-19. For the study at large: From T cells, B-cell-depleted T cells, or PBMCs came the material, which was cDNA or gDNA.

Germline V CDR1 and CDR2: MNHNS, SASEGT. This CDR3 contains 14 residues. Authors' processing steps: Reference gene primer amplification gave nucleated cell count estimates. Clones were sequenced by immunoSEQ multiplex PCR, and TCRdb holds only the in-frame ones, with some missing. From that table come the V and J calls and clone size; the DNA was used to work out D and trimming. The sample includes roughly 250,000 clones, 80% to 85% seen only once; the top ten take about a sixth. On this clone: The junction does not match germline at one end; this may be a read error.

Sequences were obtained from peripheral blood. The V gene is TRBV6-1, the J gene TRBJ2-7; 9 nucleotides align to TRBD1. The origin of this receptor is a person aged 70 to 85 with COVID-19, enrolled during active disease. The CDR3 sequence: CASSEMDRGYEQYF. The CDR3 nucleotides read TGTGCCAGTAGTGAGATGGACAGGGGATACGAGCAGTACTTC.